A selection of T cell receptor beta chains follows, all from one sample in a study of Ad26.COV2.S vaccination and SARS-CoV-2 variants. Data came from immunoSEQ multiplex PCR; TCRdb stores just in-frame clones and leaves some out. The sample has almost 400,000 clones, approximately 91% seen once; the top ten hold under 2%. Sample: peripheral blood, taken in a trial of Ad26.COV2.S vaccine versus placebo. The receptors stem from a person between 18 and 65 years old who received the Ad26.COV2.S COVID-19 vaccine or a placebo. The CDR3 runs from the conserved cysteine through the conserved F or W. Fields, in order: CDR3 protein, CDR3 DNA, clone size, V gene, J gene, D gene. D genes are given only for firm matches. A clone size is listed for some rows: how often the clone was seen (once, few, many), or a class if it is expanded.

CASSQSGSYEQYF	TGCGCCAGCAGTCAATCGGGCAGCTACGAGCAGTACTTC	.	TRBV23-1	TRBJ2-7	.
CASSPGGANVLTF	TGTGCCAGCAGCCCGGGAGGGGCCAACGTCCTGACTTTC	.	TRBV7-9	TRBJ2-6	.
CATSRTGGEKLFF	TGTGCCACAAGCCGGACAGGGGGTGAAAAACTGTTTTTT	.	TRBV15	TRBJ1-4	TRBD1
CASGYGTSRTYGYTF	TGTGCCAGCGGATACGGGACTTCGAGGACCTATGGCTACACCTTC	.	TRBV6-5	TRBJ1-2	.
CASSLAATRETQYF	TGTGCCAGCAGCTTAGCGGCGACAAGGGAGACCCAGTACTTC	.	TRBV7-9	TRBJ2-5	.
CASSSDRGNTIYF	TGTGCCAGCAGCTCGGACAGGGGAAACACCATATATTTT	.	TRBV7-3	TRBJ1-3	TRBD1
CATSDSGLARYNEQFF	TGTGCCACCAGTGATTCGGGACTAGCGCGTTACAATGAGCAGTTCTTC	.	TRBV24-1	TRBJ2-1	TRBD2
CASSPTGTSGRETQYF	TGTGCCAGCAGCCCCACCGGGACTAGCGGGAGAGAGACCCAGTACTTC	once	TRBV7-3	TRBJ2-5	TRBD2
CASKKVGVGETQYF	TGTGCCAGCAAAAAGGTTGGGGTGGGGGAGACCCAGTACTTC	.	TRBV3-1/TRBV3-2	TRBJ2-5	.
CASSPEGSYNSPLHF	TGTGCCAGCAGCCCCGAGGGCTCCTATAATTCACCCCTCCACTTT	.	TRBV5-4	TRBJ1-6	.
CASGEQGVSNQPQHF	TGTGCCAGTGGGGAGCAGGGGGTTAGCAATCAGCCCCAGCATTTT	few	TRBV2	TRBJ1-5	TRBD1
CASSDRGTGQEKLFF	TGTGCCAGTAGCGATCGGGGGACAGGGCAGGAAAAACTGTTTTTT	.	TRBV19	TRBJ1-4	TRBD1
CATSDPLRGYTF	TGTGCCACCAGTGATCCGCTACGGGGCTACACCTTC	.	TRBV24-1	TRBJ1-2	.
CASSHPIRQGADEQYF	TGTGCCAGCAGCCACCCTATACGACAGGGGGCCGACGAGCAGTACTTC	.	TRBV5-6	TRBJ2-7	TRBD1
CASSELGGASYEQYF	TGTGCCAGCAGTGAATTAGGGGGCGCCTCCTACGAGCAGTACTTC	.	TRBV6-1	TRBJ2-7	TRBD1
CAVDGTASYEQYF	TGTGCCGTCGACGGGACAGCCTCCTACGAGCAGTACTTC	.	TRBV28	TRBJ2-7	TRBD1
CASSLNLRPFTGELFF	TGTGCCAGTAGTCTCAACCTGAGACCGTTTACCGGGGAGCTGTTTTTT	.	TRBV19	TRBJ2-2	.
CASSLSSVIAGGPGEEQFF	TGTGCCAGCAGCTTATCCTCTGTTATAGCGGGAGGGCCAGGGGAAGAGCAGTTCTTC	.	TRBV7-6	TRBJ2-1	TRBD2
CASSIGRAEQYF	TGTGCCAGTAGTATCGGTAGGGCGGAGCAGTACTTC	.	TRBV19	TRBJ2-7	.
CASSFQMDEQFF	TGTGCCAGCAGTTTTCAGATGGATGAGCAGTTCTTC	.	TRBV28	TRBJ2-1	.
CASSPGTETYEQYF	TGTGCCAGCAGCCCCGGGACAGAGACCTACGAGCAGTACTTC	.	TRBV5-4	TRBJ2-7	TRBD1
CAISGDRGQGGYTF	TGTGCCATCAGTGGAGACAGGGGGCAGGGTGGCTACACCTTC	.	TRBV10-3	TRBJ1-2	TRBD1
CASITNTEAFF	TGTGCCAGCATCACGAACACTGAAGCTTTCTTT	.	TRBV25-1	TRBJ1-1	.
CASSTGISNSPLHF	TGTGCCAGCAGTACAGGGATTTCTAATTCACCCCTCCACTTT	.	TRBV5-6	TRBJ1-6	.
CASSLDRVFVLGNEQFF	TGTGCCAGCAGCTTAGATCGGGTTTTTGTTCTAGGGAATGAGCAGTTCTTC	.	TRBV11-2	TRBJ2-1	.
CASRPGSTNEKLFF	TGTGCCAGCAGACCAGGGTCAACTAATGAAAAACTGTTTTTT	once	TRBV28	TRBJ1-4	.
CASTKTVSTDTQYF	TGTGCCAGCACCAAAACAGTGTCCACAGATACGCAGTATTTT	.	TRBV5-5	TRBJ2-3	.
CASSLGAINGRSNEKLFF	TGTGCCAGCAGCTTAGGAGCCATCAATGGGAGATCTAATGAAAAACTGTTTTTT	.	TRBV7-8	TRBJ1-4	.
CASSTRGNEQFF	TGTGCCAGCAGCACCCGGGGGAATGAGCAGTTCTTC	.	TRBV11-2	TRBJ2-1	.
CASRRDTGGATNTEAFF	TGTGCCAGTAGAAGAGACACAGGGGGCGCAACGAACACTGAAGCTTTCTTT	.	TRBV19	TRBJ1-1	TRBD1
CASSLQGTMNTEAFF	TGCGCCAGCAGCTTACAGGGGACCATGAACACTGAAGCTTTCTTT	.	TRBV5-1	TRBJ1-1	TRBD1
CASSGGQGNIQYF	TGTGCCAGCAGCGGGGGACAGGGAAACATTCAGTACTTC	.	TRBV5-5	TRBJ2-4	TRBD1
CASSLQGSTEAFF	TGTGCCAGCAGTTTACAGGGTTCCACTGAAGCTTTCTTT	once	TRBV7-9	TRBJ1-1	.
CASSSLGSGANVLTF	TGTGCCAGCAGTTCCCTCGGCTCTGGGGCCAACGTCCTGACTTTC	.	TRBV27	TRBJ2-6	.
CASSQDRSYNEQFF	TGCGCCAGCAGCCAAGACAGAAGCTACAATGAGCAGTTCTTC	.	TRBV4-1	TRBJ2-1	.
CASSLALGQALF	TGTGCCAGCAGCTTGGCCCTGGGACAGGCATTATTC	.	TRBV5-6	TRBJ2-7	TRBD1
CASSLARDSASEKLFF	TGTGCCAGCAGTTTGGCCCGGGACTCGGCCTCGGAAAAACTGTTTTTT	.	TRBV28	TRBJ1-4	.
CASSAARSMGTEAFF	TGTGCCAGCAGCGCAGCCCGATCCATGGGCACTGAAGCTTTCTTT	.	TRBV6-5	TRBJ1-1	.
CASSYPGQSSYEQYF	TGTGCCAGCAGTTATCCGGGACAGAGCTCCTACGAGCAGTACTTC	.	TRBV7-9	TRBJ2-7	TRBD1
CASSQGQNYGYTF	TGTGCCAGCAGCCAAGGACAGAACTATGGCTACACCTTC	.	TRBV12-3/TRBV12-4	TRBJ1-2	.
CASSLWGVGAEQYF	TGTGCCAGCAGTTTATGGGGGGTAGGCGCCGAGCAGTACTTC	.	TRBV28	TRBJ2-7	.
CASSVRLAGGPTGELFF	TGTGCCAGCAGCGTCCGACTAGCGGGAGGGCCAACCGGGGAGCTGTTTTTT	once	TRBV9	TRBJ2-2	TRBD2
CASSPDRESYTF	TGTGCCAGCAGCCCGGACAGGGAAAGTTACACCTTC	.	TRBV6-5	TRBJ1-2	TRBD1
CASSVGQGWETQYF	TGTGCCAGCAGCGTAGGCCAGGGATGGGAGACCCAGTACTTC	.	TRBV9	TRBJ2-5	.